The next 20 T cell receptor beta chains were all read from a single sample in a study of CD4+ T cells in melanoma. Sequencing was performed with immunoSEQ multiplex PCR; in TCRdb, only in-frame clones are kept and a portion is missing. The sample carries some 110,000 clones, approximately 92% recorded once. Specimen: peripheral blood. Receptors were obtained from a human donor with melanoma.

V gene TRBV7-2 combines with J gene TRBJ1-4; tentatively, D is TRBD1 (6 bases). Trimming shortened V by 2 bases and J by 4 bases, and 11 bases separated the two germline ends. CDR1 and CDR2 from the germline V gene are SGHTA and FQGNSA. This CDR3 has 15 residues. The CDR3 sequence is CASSLPGAINEKLFF. The CDR3 DNA sequence: TGTGCCAGCAGCTTACCAGGGGCGATTAATGAAAAACTGTTTTTT.

The chain employs TRBV11-1 and TRBJ2-1, with 14 bases that match TRBD2. Trimming cost V 3 bases and J 9 bases; bases outside gene matches: 7. Germline V gene lookup returns CDR1 SGHAT and CDR2 FQDESV (reference sequence). The CDR3 has 16 amino acids. Here the CDR3 reads CASSFTGTSGSREQFF. The CDR3 bases are TGTGCCAGCAGCTTTACCGGGACTAGCGGGAGCCGTGAGCAGTTCTTC.

The rearrangement uses TRBV5-4 and TRBJ2-1, with TRBD2 matching 11 bases. The trim removed 2 bases at V and 9 bases at J, leaving 22 bases unmatched. The CDR3 extends over 20 amino acids. Germline V gene data show CDR1 as SGHNT and CDR2 as YYREEE (reference sequence). The CDR3 DNA is TGTGCCAGCAGCTTACCGGCAGGGGGCAAGGGTAGCGGGAGGGCTCTTGAGCAGTTCTTC. Amino acid sequence: CASSLPAGGKGSGRALEQFF.

J is TRBJ1-1 and V is TRBV7-9; 7 bases line up with TRBD1. This CDR3 contains 16 residues. Germline-derived CDR1 and CDR2 are SEHNR and FQNEAQ (reference sequence). J lost 2 bases, V lost 5 bases, and 11 bases had no gene match. The CDR3 sequence: CASSLWTGMQNTEAFF. The DNA of the CDR3 is TGTGCCAGCAGCCTCTGGACAGGCATGCAAAACACTGAAGCTTTCTTT.

V and J are TRBV5-1 and TRBJ2-3; D is unresolved. Germline assignment: CDR1 SGHRS and CDR2 YFSETQ. V lost 5 bases and J 2 bases, leaving 12 bases between the germline ends. The CDR3 is 14 residues long. CDR3 protein: CASSYLQTTDTQYF. In nucleotides, the CDR3 is TGCGCCAGCAGTTACCTTCAAACCACAGATACGCAGTATTTT.

V and J are TRBV2 and TRBJ2-2, with D possibly matching TRBD2 (6 bases). The CDR3 runs 13 residues. V shed 5 bases and J shed 10 bases, with 14 bases lying between them. CDR1 is SNHLY and CDR2 is FYNNEI in the germline V gene. The CDR3 DNA sequence: TGTGCCAGCAGTAGGGACTCAATTCTGGAGCTGTTTTTT. It is translated as CASSRDSILELFF.

The CDR3 DNA reads as TGTGCCATCAGTGAACTGGGACAGAACTATGGCTACACCTTC. Translating gives CAISELGQNYGYTF. The J gene is TRBJ1-2, the V gene TRBV10-3, with 7 bases fitting TRBD1. The germline gives CDR1 ENHRY, CDR2 SYGVKD. The CDR3 extends over 14 amino acids. J was trimmed by 2 bases and V by 3 bases; bases with no gene match: 3.

The chain uses TRBV4-2 and TRBJ2-1; the D gene is possibly TRBD2 (5 bases). Germline-derived CDR1 and CDR2 are LGHNA and YNFKEQ. This CDR3 is built from 19 residues. V lost 0 bases, J lost 0 bases, and 18 bases lay in between. CDR3 in amino acids: CASSQDPSSGQSSYNEQFF. The CDR3 nucleotides read TGTGCCAGCAGCCAAGATCCCTCAAGCGGCCAAAGCTCCTACAATGAGCAGTTCTTC.

V is TRBV7-2 and J is TRBJ1-2; D gene ambiguous. Trimming took 1 base from V and 0 from J, leaving 9 bases between them. Germline V gene lookup returns CDR1 SGHTA and CDR2 FQGNSA. The length of the CDR3 is 15 residues. The CDR3 sequence is CASSLVRISNYGYTF. The CDR3 bases are TGTGCCAGCAGCTTAGTACGCATTTCTAACTATGGCTACACCTTC.

Points on this clone: This sample also contains other DNA sequences that code for the same CDR3. The V call is TRBV14, the J call TRBJ1-2, with D hard to call. The CDR3 extends over 13 amino acids. V dropped 1 base and J dropped 4 bases, with 7 bases sitting between them. Germline lookup yields CDR1 SGHDN and CDR2 FVKESK. The CDR3 here is CASSQGGFYGYTF. In DNA form, the CDR3 reads TGTGCCAGCAGCCAAGGAGGGTTCTATGGCTACACCTTC.

The chain is built from TRBV5-5 and TRBJ2-7; no clear D. This CDR3 contains 16 residues. Germline CDR1 SGHKS, CDR2 YYEKEE (reference sequence). Trimming took 1 base from V and 1 from J, leaving 15 bases between them. CDR3 DNA sequence: TGTGCCAGCAGCTTGCGCTCTTCGGCAGGATCCTACGAGCAGTACTTC. Its translation is CASSLRSSAGSYEQYF.

The genes are TRBV5-1 and TRBJ2-2; TRBD2 is a possible D gene (7 bases). Trimming pared 1 base from V and 0 bases from J, leaving 13 bases between. The CDR3 is made up of 17 amino acids. Germline V CDR1 and CDR2: SGHRS, YFSETQ. CDR3 sequence (DNA): TGCGCCAGCAGCTTGAGAGGGGGGGCAACGAACACCGGGGAGCTGTTTTTT. It encodes CASSLRGGATNTGELFF. Supplemented by reference TRBV5-1 and TRBJ2-2, the full variable domain reads KAGVTQTPRYLIKTRGQQVTLSCSPISGHRSVSWYQQTPGQGLQFLFEYFSETQRNKGNFPGRFSGRQFSNSRSEMNVSTLELGDSALYLCASSLRGGATNTGELFFGEGSRLTVL.

The chain couples TRBV5-6 to TRBJ1-4, with D possibly being TRBD1 (5 bases). The V gene's germline CDR1 is SGHDT and CDR2 YYEEEE. The V gene lost 4 bases and the J gene lost 8 bases, with 15 bases spanning the gap. The CDR3 sequence is 14 residues long. In DNA form, the CDR3 reads TGTGCCAGCAGCCCCCCGGGGCGTGAGGAAAAACTGTTTTTT. This encodes CASSPPGREEKLFF.

The chain couples TRBV6-6 to TRBJ1-2; possible D gene TRBD1, 5 bases. The CDR3 has 13 amino acids. The germline V gene encodes CDR1 MNHNY and CDR2 SVGAGI (reference sequence). V was trimmed by 0 bases and J by 8 bases, leaving 10 bases between them. The CDR3: CASSYSGGGGYTF. The DNA of the CDR3 is TGTGCCAGCAGTTACTCCGGGGGAGGGGGCTACACCTTC.

The rearrangement joins TRBV7-2 to TRBJ2-3; 12 bases align to TRBD1. Germline V gene data show CDR1 as SGHTA and CDR2 as FQGNSA. CDR3 length equals 18 residues. The J segment lost 6 bases and the V segment lost 5 bases, leaving 15 bases of the junction unmatched. CDR3 bases: TGTGCCAGCAGCCCCGGGACAGGGGGCACTGCCGGATGGGATACGCAGTATTTT. It yields the protein CASSPGTGGTAGWDTQYF.

The chain is built from TRBV14 and TRBJ1-1; TRBD1 might be the D (5 bases). The germline V gene has CDR1 SGHDN and CDR2 FVKESK. V was shortened by 1 base and J by 6 bases, with 9 bases between the two germline ends. The CDR3 has 13 residues. CDR3 DNA sequence: TGTGCCAGCAGCCAAGGTTGGGGCGCTGAAGCTTTCTTT. It translates to CASSQGWGAEAFF.

This rearrangement joins TRBV7-7 to TRBJ2-5, with 7 bases that match TRBD2. With V trimmed by 2 bases and J by 5 bases, 5 bases remained unmatched. The CDR3 totals 14 residues. Germline CDR1 SSHAT, CDR2 FNYEAQ (reference sequence). The CDR3: CASSLTGGGETQYF. The CDR3 coding sequence is TGTGCCAGCAGCTTAACGGGGGGAGGGGAGACCCAGTACTTC.

This chain uses TRBV29-1 with TRBJ2-1; perhaps TRBD1 as D (5 bases). Trimming pared 4 bases from V and 0 bases from J, leaving 10 bases between. This CDR3 contains 14 residues. Germline loops: CDR1 SQVTM, CDR2 ANQGSEA. In nucleotides, the CDR3 is TGCAGCGTTGCGGCCAGGGACTCCTACAATGAGCAGTTCTTC. Protein product: CSVAARDSYNEQFF.

The chain employs TRBV19 and TRBJ2-3; a possible D gene is TRBD2 (6 bases). Deletions cut 4 bases from V and 7 bases from J, with 15 bases between. Germline CDR1 is LNHDA and CDR2 is SQIVND (reference sequence). The CDR3 consists of 14 residues. As DNA, the CDR3 is TGTGCCAGTAGTAGCGGGGAGGCTGGAAATACGCAGTATTTT. This sequence encodes CASSSGEAGNTQYF.

The chain is built from TRBV4-1 and TRBJ1-1; TRBD1 is a possible D gene (5 bases). V was clipped by 6 bases and J by 1 base, with 12 bases between them. The CDR3 covers 14 residues. Germline-derived CDR1 and CDR2 are MGHRA and YSYEKL. The CDR3 is CASSQTRGNTEAFF. The CDR3 coding sequence is TGCGCCAGCAGTCAAACAAGGGGGAACACTGAAGCTTTCTTT.